This T cell receptor beta chain was found in a study of neoadjuvant anti-PD-1 for oral cavity cancer. Study overall: Patients mostly received three to four biweekly nivolumab doses at 3 mg/kg before surgery. Patients without progression got a fourth dose around day 43.

The time point is: after neoadjuvant nivolumab, at surgical resection. These oral cavity squamous cell carcinomas were HPV-negative and locally advanced. PBMCs were not maintained or expanded in culture before analysis. Repertoires were generated with immunoSEQ multiplex PCR, while TCRdb's copy carries only in-frame clones and drops some. The data show about 68,000 clones, approximately 85% seen once. V was cut by 1 base and J by 1 base, with 4 bases left in between. The CDR3 is 14 residues long. In germline, CDR1 is LNHDA, CDR2 SQIVND (reference sequence). The clonotype originates from a person aged 35 to 85 with oral cavity squamous cell carcinoma. V usage is TRBV19 and J usage is TRBJ2-2, with D uncertain. The material was PBMCs, obtained after nivolumab (anti-PD-1) treatment. CDR3 in DNA: TGTGCCAGTAGTATAGGTTGGAACACCGGGGAGCTGTTTTTT. This gives the protein CASSIGWNTGELFF.